A selection of T cell receptor beta chains follows, all from one sample in a study of beta chain features in type 1 diabetes. Data came from immunoSEQ multiplex PCR; TCRdb stores just in-frame clones and leaves some out. This repertoire shows hundreds of thousands of clones, over 11% found once; its top ten account for around 0.04%. The material sequenced was naive CD4+ T cells from blood. The receptor set was obtained from a man younger than 35 with type 1 diabetes. Each CDR3 is given with its conserved first and last residue. The D gene is left open where the match is weak. Expanded clones get a size class; other rows say once, few or many, or leave the size out.

d_call | j_call | clone_size | v_call | cdr3_aa | cdr3_nt
NA | TRBJ2-6 | NA | TRBV10-3 | CAISGSGTVGANVLTF | TGTGCCATCAGTGGAAGCGGTACGGTTGGGGCCAACGTCCTGACTTTC
NA | TRBJ2-1 | few | TRBV19 | CASSIWEGAGNEQFF | TGTGCCAGTAGTATCTGGGAAGGGGCTGGAAATGAGCAGTTCTTC
NA | TRBJ1-5 | few | TRBV5-1 | CASSLRRGRFNQPQHF | TGCGCCAGCAGCTTGCGTCGGGGACGGTTCAATCAGCCCCAGCATTTT
NA | TRBJ2-3 | NA | TRBV7-6 | CASSLGGASLDTQYF | TGTGCCAGCAGCTTAGGGGGGGCCTCATTAGATACGCAGTATTTT
NA | TRBJ2-3 | few | TRBV5-5 | CASSRGASTDTQYF | TGTGCCAGCAGCCGGGGAGCTAGCACAGATACGCAGTATTTT
NA | TRBJ2-3 | few | TRBV7-9 | CASSLTADTQYF | TGTGCCAGCAGCTTAACAGCAGATACGCAGTATTTT
NA | TRBJ1-4 | NA | TRBV20-1 | CSAPYYEKLFF | TGCAGTGCTCCTTACTATGAAAAACTGTTTTTT
TRBD2 | TRBJ2-1 | NA | TRBV30 | CAWSQPGLAGINEQFF | TGTGCCTGGAGTCAGCCGGGACTAGCGGGTATAAATGAGCAGTTCTTC
NA | TRBJ2-5 | NA | TRBV5-1 | CASSWTDSQETQYF | TGCGCCAGCAGCTGGACGGACAGCCAAGAGACCCAGTACTTC
TRBD2 | TRBJ2-2 | few | TRBV5-4 | CASSLKVASGRSTGELFF | TGTGCCAGCAGCTTGAAGGTGGCTAGCGGGAGATCGACCGGGGAGCTGTTTTTT
TRBD2 | TRBJ2-3 | NA | TRBV14 | CASSQDSRSGRQSRDTQYF | TGTGCCAGCAGCCAAGATAGTCGGAGCGGGAGACAATCAAGAGATACGCAGTATTTT
NA | TRBJ2-7 | few | TRBV10-3 | CAISESRSTDEQYF | TGTGCCATCAGTGAGTCTAGATCAACGGACGAGCAGTACTTC
NA | TRBJ2-1 | NA | TRBV7-2 | CASSYPGGRYYNEQFF | TGTGCCAGCAGTTATCCTGGAGGCAGATACTACAATGAGCAGTTCTTC
TRBD1 | TRBJ1-3 | NA | TRBV6-5 | CAATGTGDTIYF | TGTGCCGCCACCGGGACAGGGGACACCATATATTTT
NA | TRBJ2-1 | few | TRBV30 | CAWSQSSYNEQFF | TGTGCCTGGAGTCAAAGCTCCTACAATGAGCAGTTCTTC
NA | TRBJ2-5 | NA | TRBV6-6 | CASSYDVGSEETQYF | TGTGCCAGCAGTTACGACGTGGGTTCGGAGGAGACCCAGTACTTC
NA | TRBJ2-5 | NA | TRBV7-9 | CASSLGLPSIQETQYF | TGTGCCAGCAGCTTAGGTCTACCGAGTATACAAGAGACCCAGTACTTC
NA | TRBJ2-2 | NA | TRBV6-6 | CASKTGANTGELFF | TGTGCCAGCAAGACAGGCGCGAACACCGGGGAGCTGTTTTTT
NA | TRBJ1-4 | few | TRBV4-3 | CASSHSGTREKLFF | TGCGCCAGCAGCCATTCCGGGACACGTGAAAAACTGTTTTTT
NA | TRBJ2-2 | few | TRBV5-1 | CASSLQPGELFF | TGCGCCAGCAGCCTACAGCCCGGGGAGCTGTTTTTT
NA | TRBJ2-3 | few | TRBV5-6 | CASSLIGGPLSTDTQYF | TGTGCCAGCAGCTTAATAGGGGGACCACTTAGCACAGATACGCAGTATTTT
NA | TRBJ1-3 | NA | TRBV30 | CAARQEQTFSGNTIYF | TGTGCCGCTCGCCAGGAACAGACGTTCTCTGGAAACACCATATATTTT
NA | TRBJ1-2 | few | TRBV29-1 | CSVAGSRAGGYTF | TGCAGCGTTGCAGGGAGTCGAGCGGGTGGCTACACCTTC
TRBD2 | TRBJ2-7 | few | TRBV6-5 | CASSYSGTSGYEQYF | TGTGCCAGCAGTTACTCCGGGACTAGCGGCTACGAGCAGTACTTC
NA | TRBJ2-4 | NA | TRBV5-1 | CASSGGEGKNIQYF | TGCGCCAGCAGCGGGGGAGAGGGCAAAAACATTCAGTACTTC
NA | TRBJ2-2 | NA | TRBV2 | CASKAPTNTGELFF | TGTGCCAGCAAAGCGCCGACGAACACCGGGGAGCTGTTTTTT
TRBD2 | TRBJ2-1 | NA | TRBV30 | CAWGGTSGNFNEQFF | TGTGCCTGGGGGGGGACTAGCGGGAATTTCAATGAGCAGTTCTTC
NA | TRBJ2-3 | NA | TRBV15 | CATSRGTTSGTDTQYF | TGTGCCACCAGCAGAGGTACCACATCAGGCACAGATACGCAGTATTTT
NA | TRBJ2-5 | few | TRBV2 | CATSLQGTEQETQYF | TGTGCCACCAGCCTTCAAGGGACGGAACAAGAGACCCAGTACTTC
TRBD2 | TRBJ2-3 | NA | TRBV28 | CASSSLLQRGGKDTQYF | TGTGCCAGCAGTTCCTTGCTCCAGCGGGGGGGCAAAGATACGCAGTATTTT
NA | TRBJ1-5 | NA | TRBV6-5 | CASTANSNQPQHF | TGTGCCAGCACGGCAAATAGCAATCAGCCCCAGCATTTT
NA | TRBJ2-5 | NA | TRBV7-7 | CASSFRGDTAETQYF | TGTGCTAGCAGCTTTAGGGGGGACACCGCCGAGACCCAGTACTTC
NA | TRBJ1-6 | NA | TRBV29-1 | CSVEVSGNSPLHF | TGCAGCGTTGAAGTGTCAGGCAATTCACCCCTCCACTTT
NA | TRBJ2-7 | NA | TRBV6-5 | CASSYWRSAYEQYF | TGTGCCAGCAGTTACTGGCGCTCAGCCTACGAGCAGTACTTC
NA | TRBJ2-6 | few | TRBV6-1 | CASPSPGANVLTF | TGTGCCAGCCCGAGCCCTGGGGCCAACGTCCTGACTTTC
TRBD2 | TRBJ2-1 | NA | TRBV27 | CASSPLAGGPNEQFF | TGTGCCAGCAGCCCCCTAGCGGGAGGGCCAAATGAGCAGTTCTTC
NA | TRBJ2-3 | NA | TRBV7-2 | CASSLPRGAEINTDTQYF | TGTGCCAGCAGCTTACCCAGGGGAGCGGAGATAAACACAGATACGCAGTATTTT
TRBD1 | TRBJ2-3 | few | TRBV27 | CASSLLDRGRLASFTDTQYF | TGTGCCAGCAGTCTACTTGACAGGGGGCGCTTGGCTAGCTTCACAGATACGCAGTATTTT
NA | TRBJ2-7 | NA | TRBV9 | CASSPRGTPISEQYF | TGTGCCAGCAGCCCTCGAGGGACGCCGATCTCCGAGCAGTACTTC
NA | TRBJ1-6 | few | TRBV25-1 | CASSDRHRMGPLHF | TGTGCCAGCAGTGACCGGCACCGGATGGGCCCCCTCCACTTT
NA | TRBJ2-1 | NA | TRBV6-1 | CASSDGVDLYEFF | TGTGCCAGCAGTGATGGTGTAGATTTATATGAGTTCTTC
NA | TRBJ2-7 | few | TRBV27 | CASSLGRTHYEQYF | TGTGCCAGCAGTTTGGGCAGGACCCATTACGAGCAGTACTTC
NA | TRBJ1-3 | few | TRBV13 | CASSLRRGGNTIYF | TGTGCCAGCAGCTTAAGGAGGGGTGGAAACACCATATATTTT
NA | TRBJ2-4 | few | TRBV4-1 | CASSQEWAAVAKNIQYF | TGCGCCAGCAGCCAAGAGTGGGCCGCCGTAGCCAAAAACATTCAGTACTTC
NA | TRBJ2-1 | NA | TRBV5-1 | CASSLREEQFF | TGCGCCAGCAGCCTCCGGGAGGAGCAGTTCTTC
TRBD1 | TRBJ1-6 | NA | TRBV10-3 | CAISYRDRENSPLHF | TGTGCCATCAGTTACCGGGACAGGGAGAATTCACCCCTCCACTTT
NA | TRBJ1-1 | few | TRBV5-1 | CASSLRGSEGRNTEAFF | TGCGCCAGCAGCCTTCGGGGGTCGGAAGGGAGGAACACTGAAGCTTTCTTT
NA | TRBJ1-1 | NA | TRBV28 | CASSLLAEAFF | TGTGCCAGCAGTTTATTAGCTGAAGCTTTCTTT
TRBD2 | TRBJ2-3 | NA | TRBV7-2 | CASSPTGGSDTQYF | TGTGCCAGCAGCCCCACGGGAGGCTCAGATACGCAGTATTTT
NA | TRBJ2-1 | few | TRBV7-9 | CASSLGLEKGVGEQFF | TGTGCCAGCAGCTTAGGACTAGAGAAGGGAGTTGGTGAGCAGTTCTTC
NA | TRBJ2-1 | few | TRBV5-6 | CASSLQGYQQLQFF | TGTGCCAGCAGTCTGCAGGGTTATCAACAGTTGCAGTTCTTC
NA | TRBJ1-3 | NA | TRBV7-9 | CASSLNSGNTIYF | TGTGCCAGCAGCTTAAACTCTGGAAACACCATATATTTT
NA | TRBJ1-1 | few | TRBV6-1 | CASSGRLNMNTEAFF | TGTGCCAGCAGCGGCCGGCTAAACATGAACACTGAAGCTTTCTTT
NA | TRBJ2-2 | NA | TRBV5-1 | CASSLATGNTGELFF | TGCGCCAGCAGCTTGGCCACCGGGAACACCGGGGAGCTGTTTTTT
NA | TRBJ1-1 | NA | TRBV7-9 | CASSLGFRGNTEAFF | TGTGCCAGCAGCTTAGGGTTCAGGGGGAACACTGAAGCTTTCTTT
NA | TRBJ1-1 | NA | TRBV14 | CASGLYTEAFF | TGTGCCAGCGGACTGTACACTGAAGCTTTCTTT
NA | TRBJ2-7 | NA | TRBV20-1 | CSAIRDFGQYF | TGCAGTGCCATACGGGATTTCGGGCAGTACTTC
TRBD1 | TRBJ1-5 | few | TRBV7-2 | CASSTRTGDQPQHF | TGTGCCAGCAGCACCCGGACAGGGGATCAGCCCCAGCATTTT
NA | TRBJ2-7 | few | TRBV6-6 | CASSYESWGEQYF | TGTGCCAGCAGTTACGAGAGTTGGGGTGAGCAGTACTTC
TRBD2 | TRBJ2-2 | NA | TRBV27 | CASSPGRLAGATGELFF | TGTGCCAGCAGTCCCGGTAGGCTAGCGGGGGCCACCGGGGAGCTGTTTTTT